This record looks at one TCR beta chain sequence and its context. Positively selected for CCR7, the CD45RO-negative cells used as naive CD8 cells excluded terminally differentiated effector memory CD45RA+ cells. The data originate from a study of shared clonotypes between healthy human individuals. Around 32,000 T cell genomes, or roughly 180 ng DNA, went into the sorted-subset replicate PCRs. The assay was immunoSEQ multiplex PCR, and TCRdb's table has in-frame clones only and misses some. The data hold 660,000 or so clones, with approximately 96% observed a single time. This TCR was recovered from a woman aged 25-40 years in good health. Specimen: naive CD8+ T cells sorted from blood.

CDR3 nucleotide sequence: TGCACCAGCAGACTAGCGGGAGGCAAGACCCAGTACTTC. It yields the protein CTSRLAGGKTQYF. The chain uses TRBV1 and TRBJ2-5; the table names TRBD2, a call not compared with the DNA. TRBV1 is an annotated pseudogene. This CDR3 is 13 amino acids long.